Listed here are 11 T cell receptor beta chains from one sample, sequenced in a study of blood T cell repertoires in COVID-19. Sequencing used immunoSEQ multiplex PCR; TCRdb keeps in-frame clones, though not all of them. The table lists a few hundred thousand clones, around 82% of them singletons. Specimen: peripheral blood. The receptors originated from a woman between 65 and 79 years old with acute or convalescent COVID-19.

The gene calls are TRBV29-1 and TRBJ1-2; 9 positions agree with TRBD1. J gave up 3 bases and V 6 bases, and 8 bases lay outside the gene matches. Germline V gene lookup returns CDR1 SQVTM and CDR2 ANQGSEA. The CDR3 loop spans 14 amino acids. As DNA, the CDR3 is TGCAGCGTCGAAAGACAGGGGGTTGACTATGGCTACACCTTC. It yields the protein CSVERQGVDYGYTF.

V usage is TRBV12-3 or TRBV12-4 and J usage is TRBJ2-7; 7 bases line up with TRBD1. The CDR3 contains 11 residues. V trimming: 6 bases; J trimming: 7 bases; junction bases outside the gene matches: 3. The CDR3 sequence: CASSSRGEQYF. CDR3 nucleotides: TGTGCCAGCAGCTCCAGGGGGGAGCAGTACTTC.

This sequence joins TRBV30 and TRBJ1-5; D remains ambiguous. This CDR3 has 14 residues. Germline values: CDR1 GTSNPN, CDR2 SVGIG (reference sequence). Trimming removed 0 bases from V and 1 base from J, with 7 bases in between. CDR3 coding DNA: TGTGCCTGGAGTGTCGCGGGGAGCAATCAGCCCCAGCATTTT. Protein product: CAWSVAGSNQPQHF.

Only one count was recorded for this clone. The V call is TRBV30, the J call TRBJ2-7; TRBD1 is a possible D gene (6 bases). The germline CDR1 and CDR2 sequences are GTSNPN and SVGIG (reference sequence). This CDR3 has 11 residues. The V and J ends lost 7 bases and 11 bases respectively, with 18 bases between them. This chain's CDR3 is CASSTGHYEYV. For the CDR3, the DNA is TGTGCCTCTTCGACAGGACATTATGAGTACGTC.

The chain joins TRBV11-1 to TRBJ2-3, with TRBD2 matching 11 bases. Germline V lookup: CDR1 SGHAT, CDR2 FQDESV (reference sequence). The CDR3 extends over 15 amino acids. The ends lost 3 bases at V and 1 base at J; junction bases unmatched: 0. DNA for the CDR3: TGTGCCAGCAGCTTTAGCGGGGGGGGCACAGATACGCAGTATTTT. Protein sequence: CASSFSGGGTDTQYF.

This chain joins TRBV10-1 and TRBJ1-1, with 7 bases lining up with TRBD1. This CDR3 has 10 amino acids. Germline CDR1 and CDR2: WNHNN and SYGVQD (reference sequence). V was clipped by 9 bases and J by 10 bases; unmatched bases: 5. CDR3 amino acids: CASTGDGAFF. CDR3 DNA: TGCGCCAGTACAGGGGACGGAGCTTTCTTT.

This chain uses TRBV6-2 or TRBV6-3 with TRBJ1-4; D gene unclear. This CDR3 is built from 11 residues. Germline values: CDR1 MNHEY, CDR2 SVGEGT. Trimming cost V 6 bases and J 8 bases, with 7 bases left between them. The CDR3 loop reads CASSTREKLFF. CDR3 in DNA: TGTGCCAGCAGCACGCGCGAAAAACTGTTTTTT.

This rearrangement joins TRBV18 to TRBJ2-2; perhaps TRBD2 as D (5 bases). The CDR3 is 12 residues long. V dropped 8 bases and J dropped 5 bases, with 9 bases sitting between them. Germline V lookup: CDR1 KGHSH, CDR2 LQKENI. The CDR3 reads CASPRGTGELFF. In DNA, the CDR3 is TGTGCCAGCCCACGAGGGACCGGGGAGCTGTTTTTT.

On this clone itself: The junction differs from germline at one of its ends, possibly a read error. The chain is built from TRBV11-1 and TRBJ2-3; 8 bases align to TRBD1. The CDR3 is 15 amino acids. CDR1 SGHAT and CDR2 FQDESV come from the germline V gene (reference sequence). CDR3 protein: CASSLASRTGDTQYF. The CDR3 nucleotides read TGTGCCAGCAGCCTAGCAAGTCGGACAGGGGATACGCAGTATTTT.

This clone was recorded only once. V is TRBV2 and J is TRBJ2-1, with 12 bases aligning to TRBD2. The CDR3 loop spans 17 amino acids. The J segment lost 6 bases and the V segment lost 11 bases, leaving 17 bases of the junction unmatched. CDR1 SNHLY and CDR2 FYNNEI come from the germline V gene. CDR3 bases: TGTGCCGTCCACAGAGGGCTAGCGGGGGGGCTAATCAATGAGCAGTTCTTC. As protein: CAVHRGLAGGLINEQFF. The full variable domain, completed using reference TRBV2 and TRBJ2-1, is EPEVTQTPSHQVTQMGQEVILRCVPISNHLYFYWYRQILGQKVEFLVSFYNNEISEKSEIFDDQFSVERPDGSNFTLKIRSTKLEDSAMYFCAVHRGLAGGLINEQFFGPGTRLTVL.

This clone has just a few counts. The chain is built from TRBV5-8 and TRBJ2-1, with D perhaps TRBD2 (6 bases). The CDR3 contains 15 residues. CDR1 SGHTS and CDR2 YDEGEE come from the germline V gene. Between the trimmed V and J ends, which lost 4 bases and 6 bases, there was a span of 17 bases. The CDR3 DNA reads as TGTGCCAGCAGCCCGAGACTAGGGTCTCCCAATGAGCAGTTCTTC. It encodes CASSPRLGSPNEQFF.